This is a list of T cell receptor beta chains from one sample in a study of blood T cell repertoires in COVID-19. The protocol was immunoSEQ multiplex PCR, while the TCRdb copy is restricted to in-frame clones and leaves out a portion. The sample shows tens of thousands of clones, about 91% of them seen only once. Sequencing was carried out using peripheral blood. These receptors were obtained from a woman of 80 years or more with acute or convalescent COVID-19. The CDR3 runs from the conserved cysteine through the conserved F or W. The D gene is left open where the match is weak. Expanded clones are given a class, and other clones once, few, many or no size at all.

once,17,TRBD2,TRBJ2-1,TRBV4-2,TGTGCCAGCAGCCAAGATGTCCGCCTAGCGGGAGGGGGCGAGCAGTTCTTC,CASSQDVRLAGGGEQFF
once,14,NA,TRBJ2-1,TRBV5-1,TGCGCCAGCAGCTTGGATACCGGTAACAATGAGCAGTTCTTC,CASSLDTGNNEQFF
NA,14,TRBD2,TRBJ2-7,TRBV5-8,TGTGCCAGCAGCTCCCCGGGAGGGACCTACGAGCAGTACTTC,CASSSPGGTYEQYF
NA,18,TRBD2,TRBJ2-5,TRBV5-1,TGCGCCAGCAGCTTGGGTCCTAGCGGGGGGGCCGTCCAAGAGACCCAGTACTTC,CASSLGPSGGAVQETQYF
NA,19,TRBD1,TRBJ2-5,TRBV9,TGTGCCAGCAGCGTGAGGGCCGGGACAGGCATCAGGTTCCAAGAGACCCAGTACTTC,CASSVRAGTGIRFQETQYF
NA,14,NA,TRBJ1-4,TRBV30,TGTGCCTGGAGCGACGACAGGAGGAATGAAAAACTGTTTTTT,CAWSDDRRNEKLFF
NA,17,NA,TRBJ1-2,TRBV5-1,TGCGCCAGCAGCTTTCGAGTGAACAGGGCTTCTAACTATGGCTACACCTTC,CASSFRVNRASNYGYTF
NA,14,TRBD1,TRBJ2-2,TRBV7-2,TGTGCCAGCAGCATAGACAGGGGGACCGGGGAGCTGTTTTTT,CASSIDRGTGELFF
NA,13,NA,TRBJ2-3,TRBV6-1,TGTGCCAGCAGTGAAGGCCCGGGGGATACGCAGTATTTT,CASSEGPGDTQYF
few,15,TRBD1,TRBJ2-1,TRBV19,TGTGCCAGTAGTCCCCTCGGACAGGGTAAGAATGAGCAGTTCTTC,CASSPLGQGKNEQFF
NA,15,TRBD2,TRBJ2-2,TRBV5-1,TGCGCCAGCGGGACTAGCGGGACGAACACCGGGGAGCTGTTTTTT,CASGTSGTNTGELFF
NA,16,TRBD1,TRBJ2-5,TRBV27,TGTGCCAGCAGTTTCCGGACAGGGGGCTTCTATGAGACCCAGTACTTC,CASSFRTGGFYETQYF
NA,17,TRBD2,TRBJ2-5,TRBV3-1/TRBV3-2,TGTGCCAGCAGCGGGCGACTAGCGGGAGGAAACCAAGAGACCCAGTACTTC,CASSGRLAGGNQETQYF
NA,17,TRBD1,TRBJ2-7,TRBV7-2,TGTGCCAGCAGCTTAGTTCTTGGGACAGGAATCTCCAACGAGCAGTACTTC,CASSLVLGTGISNEQYF
NA,14,TRBD1,TRBJ1-4,TRBV5-1,TGCGCCAGCAGCTTACGACAGGGCAGGGAAAAACTGTTTTTT,CASSLRQGREKLFF
NA,13,NA,TRBJ1-1,TRBV30,TGTGCCTGGAGCGAAGGGAGGAGCGCTGAAGCTTTCTTT,CAWSEGRSAEAFF
NA,15,NA,TRBJ2-7,TRBV5-4,TGTGCCAGCAGTTTAAAGGAGGACCACTCCTACGAGCAGTACTTC,CASSLKEDHSYEQYF
NA,16,TRBD1,TRBJ2-3,TRBV30,TGTGCCTGGAGTGTAACACAGGGGTCTTTCACAGATACGCAGTATTTT,CAWSVTQGSFTDTQYF
few,13,TRBD1,TRBJ1-6,TRBV6-5,TGTGCCAGCAGTAGGGGACAGGGGCGGCCCCTCCACTTT,CASSRGQGRPLHF
few,15,NA,TRBJ1-5,TRBV5-1,TGCGCCAGCAGCTTGGAGGGGGAGAGCAATCAGCCCCAGCATTTT,CASSLEGESNQPQHF
NA,14,NA,TRBJ2-3,TRBV5-6,TGTGCCAGCAGCTTGGGGGCAGGGAAAGATACGCAGTATTTT,CASSLGAGKDTQYF
NA,15,TRBD2,TRBJ2-1,TRBV7-2,TGTGCCAGCAGCTTATCCCGGGGAGGGGACAATGAGCAGTTCTTC,CASSLSRGGDNEQFF
NA,13,NA,TRBJ2-2,TRBV19,TGTGCCAGTAGTATAGGCGGCACCGGGGAGCTGTTTTTT,CASSIGGTGELFF
NA,14,NA,TRBJ1-5,TRBV19,TGTGCCAGTAGCCCCCCAGGGATCAATCAGCCCCAGCATTTT,CASSPPGINQPQHF
NA,17,TRBD2,TRBJ2-3,TRBV4-3,TGCGCCAGCAGCAAGAGGACCGGCGGGGGGGCCACAGATACGCAGTATTTT,CASSKRTGGGATDTQYF
NA,15,TRBD1,TRBJ1-3,TRBV10-3,TGTGCCATCAGTTCAGGGGGCTTTTCTGGAAACACCATATATTTT,CAISSGGFSGNTIYF
NA,14,NA,TRBJ1-2,TRBV28,TGTGCCAGCACCTCCGCGGAGGCGGTCTATGGCTACACCTTC,CASTSAEAVYGYTF
NA,14,NA,TRBJ2-7,TRBV4-2,TGTGCCAGCAGCCAAGAAGTAGCTGGCTACGAGCAGTACTTC,CASSQEVAGYEQYF
NA,15,TRBD1,TRBJ1-4,TRBV4-3,TGCGCCAGCAGCCTGTCGGGACAGCCTAATGAAAAACTGTTTTTT,CASSLSGQPNEKLFF
NA,15,TRBD1,TRBJ1-6,TRBV28,TGTGCCAGCAGGTACTCACGACAGGGAAATTCACCCCTCCACTTT,CASRYSRQGNSPLHF
NA,19,TRBD2,TRBJ2-3,TRBV3-1/TRBV3-2,TGTGCCAGCAGCCGCCTGACTAGCGGAGAGGGTGGCACCACAGATACGCAGTATTTT,CASSRLTSGEGGTTDTQYF
NA,14,TRBD1,TRBJ1-6,TRBV5-4,TGTGCCAGCAGCTTGTGGACAGGGAATTCACCCCTCCACTTT,CASSLWTGNSPLHF
few,15,TRBD1,TRBJ2-7,TRBV7-8,TGTGCCAGCAGCCCAGGACAGGGGACCTCCTACGAGCAGTACTTC,CASSPGQGTSYEQYF
NA,14,NA,TRBJ1-1,TRBV7-2,TGTGCCAGCAGCTTAAGGATGGGAGATTCTGAAGCTTTCTTT,CASSLRMGDSEAFF
NA,17,TRBD2,TRBJ2-1,TRBV19,TGTGCCAGTAGTAACGTGGGACTAGCGGGGCGCATGAATGAGCAGTTCTTC,CASSNVGLAGRMNEQFF
NA,13,NA,TRBJ1-2,TRBV7-3,TGTGCCAGCAGCTCGGAGTCAGGGATTGGCTACACCTTC,CASSSESGIGYTF
once,15,TRBD1,TRBJ2-7,TRBV6-5,TGTGCCAGCAGTTTGGGGACAGGCCGCGACTACGAGCAGTACTTC,CASSLGTGRDYEQYF
few,15,TRBD1,TRBJ1-1,TRBV5-4,TGTGCCAGCAGCCAGGAACACAGGGGGAAACCTGAAGCTTTCTTT,CASSQEHRGKPEAFF
NA,13,NA,TRBJ1-1,TRBV2,TGTGCCAGCACCTCGGGACATAACACTGAAGCTTTCTTT,CASTSGHNTEAFF
NA,19,TRBD1,TRBJ2-6,TRBV6-2/TRBV6-3,TGTGCCAGCAGTTATATTCGGGACAGGGCTAGCTCTGGGGCCAACGTCCTGACTTTC,CASSYIRDRASSGANVLTF
NA,16,NA,TRBJ2-7,TRBV7-9,TGTGCCAGCAGCCCCGGAACCGGGACTGGATATTACGAGCAGTACTTC,CASSPGTGTGYYEQYF
NA,13,NA,TRBJ2-3,TRBV19,TGTGCCAGTAGTACGGGAGTCACAGATACGCAGTATTTT,CASSTGVTDTQYF
NA,16,NA,TRBJ1-6,TRBV7-2,TGTGCCAGCAGCCAACAGCGGAGAGGGACTCATTCACCCCTCCACTTT,CASSQQRRGTHSPLHF
NA,12,NA,TRBJ2-1,TRBV29-1,TGCAGCGTTGATCGACCCCCAGGGGAGCAGTTCTTC,CSVDRPPGEQFF
NA,15,NA,TRBJ2-4,TRBV7-9,TGTGCCAGCAGCTTAAATTCACAGCTCAAAAACATTCAGTACTTC,CASSLNSQLKNIQYF
NA,15,NA,TRBJ2-3,TRBV19,TGTGCCACTCAGCGGAGCCACACGGACACAGATACGCAGTATTTT,CATQRSHTDTDTQYF
once,16,TRBD1,TRBJ2-3,TRBV4-3,TGCGCCAGCAGCCAGATTGCAGGGGGAATAACAGATACGCAGTATTTT,CASSQIAGGITDTQYF